The T cell receptor beta chain described here comes from a study of T cells in Graves' hyperthyroidism and ophthalmopathy (dated by TCRdb to about 2019). In terms of the full investigation: Peripheral blood was collected at initial diagnosis, before any treatment. In several Graves' hyperthyroidism patients, the study also compared T-cell repertoires from thyroid tissue with T-cell repertoires from blood. The 100 discovery patients were randomly split 7:3 into training and test sets. Following sampling, methimazole starting at 30 mg daily was given to hyperthyroidism patients, and high-dose intravenous methylprednisolone was given to ophthalmopathy patients. TCR V-J signatures able to tell the groups apart were searched for in a discovery cohort of 100 or so patients, of whom around 43 had Graves' ophthalmopathy and about 55 had stable Graves' hyperthyroidism. According to the paper, TCR Vbeta CDR3 sequencing was carried out on roughly 130 peripheral blood samples, which came from fewer than 50 ophthalmopathy, around 75 hyperthyroidism and approximately 17 progressor patients. An independent validation cohort of 18 to 20 hyperthyroidism patients and about 15 patients who later progressed to ophthalmopathy tested prospective prediction of ophthalmopathy.

Moderately to severely active disease, a Clinical Activity Score of at least 3, a NOSPECS grade of at least 4, and a duration under 3 months were present in ophthalmopathy patients. Patients with uncontrolled infections, other autoimmune diseases, pregnancy or lactation were excluded. Diagnoses relied on clinical symptoms, serum thyroxine and TRAb, thyroid ultrasound and orbital computed tomography. Ficoll-Paque density gradient centrifugation was used to isolate PBMCs from 8 to 10 ml of fresh peripheral blood. Total RNA was extracted using Trizol reagent, and RNA quality was assessed on an Agilent 2100 Bioanalyzer. The junction shows trimming of 4 bases on V and 2 bases on J, plus 11 bases between the germline ends. The germline V gene encodes CDR1 SGHDN and CDR2 FVKESK. Taken from cysteine to phenylalanine, the CDR3 has 14 residues. The sequence is cut down to CDR3 DNA, 42 bases in frame from base 1.

This clonotype was seen only a few times. What antigen it recognizes has not been identified. No much larger clone is present one base from it, and per-base qualities are unavailable. The TCR beta CDR3 regions were amplified from the RNA transcripts. For the first round of RT-PCR on the TCR CDR3, the HTBI primer set was used together with the Qiagen OneStep RT-PCR kit. Libraries were constructed in a second round of multiplex PCR, after which size selection and purification were carried out. Libraries were sequenced paired-end with 100 bp reads on an Illumina HiSeq2000. In the source study's methods: Raw data were processed with SOAPnuke, discarding reads with adapters, uncalled bases, mean Phred below 15, or no exact constant-primer or identifier match. High-quality paired reads were merged with COPE v1.2.5, and unique nucleotide sequences were defined as clonotypes. Clonotypes were aligned to IMGT TRBV, TRBD and TRBJ reference segments using MiTCR v1.1. Analysis was restricted to V-J combinations with a frequency above 0.0001, which covered about 99% of repertoires. The TCS score was defined as F50 (clonal expansion) divided by E x V (chaos), with BLOSUM62-based TCRdist calculated between CDR3 peptides within each V-J. Welch's t-statistics and random forest reduced several hundred V-J features to some 14, which were used in a naive Bayes classifier (R e1071). Using fastp trimming at Q25 and MiXCR clonotype assembly, TCRdb reanalyzed the public sequencing data and kept in-frame beta chains. Rows with a matching CDR3 protein are joined into one entry that keeps the most common DNA and genes. The V and J calls and clone size are TCRdb's, not the authors'. The table for this sample lists 300,000 to 500,000 distinct CDR3 sequences; about 14% of them were counted only once. Under 30% of the sample comes from the top ten.

General findings and caveats noted by the study authors: In cross-validation, a model built on a 13 V-J signature told ophthalmopathy apart from stable hyperthyroidism with just under 90% sensitivity and about 81% specificity, and in testing the same model reached 80%/75%. In validation, progression to ophthalmopathy was predicted by the model with almost 71% sensitivity and around 75% specificity, a median of roughly six months before onset. Sample size was not statistically predetermined, and blinding of investigators to group allocation was not performed. Blood samples also contained most of the expanded thyroid clonotypes (frequency above 0.001), which suggests that blood repertoires may reflect thyroid immune responses.

The material sequenced was blood. The receptor comes from a man between 50 and 59 years old with Graves' ophthalmopathy. The chain couples TRBV14 to TRBJ1-2; no D segment can be confidently identified. Read as DNA, the sequence is TGTGCCAGCAGCCGACCCGGGATGAACTATGGCTACACCTTC. It encodes CASSRPGMNYGYTF.